This TCR beta chain was documented in a study of blood T cells in healthy people across ages. Whole-study results and caveats: There was no known CMV status for donors, so expanded clonotype changes were possibly confounded. Relative to aged donors, long-lived donors carried more naive CD4+ cells and displayed higher diversity.

The authors ran a second PCR of about 6 to 11 cycles using a sample-barcoded 5' primer and a J-beta primer mix. Each CDR3 protein gets one entry after TCRdb re-called the 5' RACE reads with MiXCR. The repertoire has approximately 900,000 distinct CDR3 sequences, 40% to 60% of them found once; the top ten carry 13%. With 4 bases removed from V and 4 bases from J, the gap between germline ends came to 13 bases. Germline V gene sequence: CDR1 SEHNR, CDR2 FQNEAQ (reference sequence). The CDR3 consists of 14 residues. PBMCs numbering at least 7 million were isolated per sample. This clonotype has only a few counts. As yet, its antigen is unknown.

The TCR originated in a man aged 30 to 45 in good health. The sequencing input was blood. The chain carries TRBV7-9 and TRBJ1-2; the D is unclear. The CDR3 DNA follows: TGTGCCAGCAGCTCCACCGACGGTCTCTATGGCTACACCTTC. Translating it yields CASSSTDGLYGYTF.